This T cell receptor (beta chain) was sequenced during a study of cytomegalovirus exposure and HLA in healthy donors. These donors counted as nominally healthy when sampled, but unrecorded immune exposures were likely. The germline V gene encodes CDR1 MNHNS and CDR2 SASEGT. The V and J ends lost 6 bases and 2 bases, in that order; junction bases with no gene match: 5. The CDR3 spans 15 residues. This PCR relied on a set of 60 Vbeta primers and 13 Jbeta primers. Data came from immunoSEQ multiplex PCR; TCRdb stores just in-frame clones and leaves some out. The table records 95,000 to 150,000 clones, roughly 80% of them present only once. This clone appeared once.

The specimen was PBMCs. This TCR derives from a young man in good health and CMV-seropositive. The gene calls are TRBV6-1 and TRBJ2-3; TRBD2 matches 10 bases. The CDR3 loop reads CASSQGLANTDTQYF. In nucleotides, the CDR3 is TGTGCCAGCAGCCAGGGACTAGCGAACACAGATACGCAGTATTTT.